This T cell receptor beta chain was sequenced for a study of CD8 T cells in Susac syndrome. Study results and limitations: Acknowledgment was made by the study that its TCR sequencing and HLA analysis involved a relatively small number of individuals.

As for this clonotype: Its antigen is currently unknown.

RNA in amounts of roughly 0.5 to 1 ug was reverse transcribed with random hexamers. The CDR3 of TCR beta was amplified by immunoSEQ multiplex PCR across 54 Vbeta and 13 Jbeta. TCRdb reprocessed the immunoSEQ multiplex PCR reads with MiXCR, giving one entry per CDR3 protein. Counted here are 200,000 or so distinct CDR3 sequences, 90% to 95% occurring once; the ten biggest clones make up 0.093%. CD8+ and CD4+ T cells taken from blood had their TCR beta sequenced. Negative isolation yielded the CD8+ and CD4+ T cells, while FACS enriched the TEMRA cells. The germline CDR1 and CDR2 sequences are SGHNT and YENEEA. V shed 0 bases and J shed 2 bases, with 9 bases lying between them. This CDR3 contains 15 residues.

The chain has TRBV11-3 and TRBJ2-3; D remains unclear. Sequenced input: CD4+ T cells from PBMCs. This clonotype was obtained from a human donor with multiple sclerosis. The CDR3 DNA follows: TGTGCCAGCAGCTTAGAGTCTATTTTCACAGATACGCAGTATTTT. Protein: CASSLESIFTDTQYF.